Below, one T cell receptor (beta chain) is given with its context. As yet, its antigen is unknown. The record originates from a study of cytomegalovirus exposure and HLA in healthy donors. On the study more broadly: Early on, a data release was issued that held approximately 92 million unique TCRs from HLA-typed donors. Findings of the study overall: Accurate predictions that matched the HLA-A and HLA-B alleles of most subjects were reportedly made from TCR beta sequences. The majority of CMV-associated TCR beta chains were reported as apparently HLA-restricted in a later analysis.

In germline, CDR1 is MNHGY, CDR2 SAAAGT. This CDR3 has 16 residues. V was shortened by 2 bases and J by 0 bases, with 8 bases between the two germline ends. The study ran its PCR with 60 Vbeta and 13 Jbeta primers. Sequenced by immunoSEQ multiplex PCR; TCRdb stores in-frame clones only, minus some. Among 150,000 to 200,000 clones listed, 81% were seen once. The chain carries TRBV6-8 and TRBJ1-6, with D unresolved. The clonotype was recovered from a man aged 45 to 65 in good health and CMV-seronegative. The sample was PBMCs. The CDR3 spells CASSYGRSSYNSPLHF. CDR3 bases: TGTGCCAGCAGTTACGGCCGGAGCTCCTATAATTCACCCCTCCACTTT.